The clone carrying this TCR beta chain was recorded a few times. Its antigen is undetermined. This record comes from a study of blood T cells in healthy people across ages. Next came a second PCR, run for about 7 to 12 cycles, which used a sample-barcoded 5' primer along with a J-beta primer mix. TCRdb re-analysed the 5' RACE reads in MiXCR, keeping a single row per CDR3 protein. Of around 1,700,000 distinct CDR3 sequences in the sample, about 30% were seen once. Study outcomes and limitations: The study could not conclusively compare naive and antigen-experienced cells, given its unsorted PBMCs. Changes in expanded clonotypes were possibly confounded, as the CMV status of donors was unknown. Researchers deemed the diversity estimates from one million T cells underestimates. Observed TCR beta diversity showed a strong correlation with the percentage of naive T cells as measured by flow cytometry.

The receptor's source is a woman younger than 45 in good health. Sequenced input: blood.

The CDR3 sequence is CSVSRLAGAVKAGEQFF. CDR3 DNA: TGCAGTGTCAGCCGACTAGCGGGGGCTGTAAAGGCTGGTGAGCAGTTCTTC. The chain has TRBV20-1 and TRBJ2-1, with 12 bases lining up with TRBD2. Germline CDR1 and CDR2: DFQATT and SNEGSKA (reference sequence). Trimming removed 7 bases from V and 9 bases from J; junction bases left unmatched: 19. This CDR3 comprises 17 residues.